This T cell receptor beta chain stems from a study of T cells in Graves' hyperthyroidism and ophthalmopathy. Study results and limitations: Also found in blood were most expanded thyroid clonotypes above 0.001.

Trimming left V 4 bases short and J 6 bases short, with 16 bases between. CDR1 MDHEN and CDR2 SYDVKM come from the germline V gene. CDR3 length: 14 amino acids. In its sample, this clonotype was seen many times. Antigen specificity is unknown. Amplified TCR beta CDR3 regions came from RNA transcripts. Carried out on the TCR CDR3, a first-round RT-PCR used the HTBI primer set. MiXCR, run by TCRdb on the multiplex PCR reads, gives a single entry per CDR3 protein. The sample lists about 400,000 distinct CDR3 sequences, more than 13% occurring once. Every diagnosis used clinical symptoms, serum thyroxine and TRAb, thyroid ultrasound and orbital computed tomography.

The chain uses TRBV28 and TRBJ2-7, with D maybe TRBD1 (6 bases). This clonotype was obtained from a woman in her 30s with Graves' hyperthyroidism. The sample was blood. In DNA, the CDR3 is TGTGCCAGCAGTTCGCGGACTCGAGGGGGCGAGCAGTACTTC. It specifies CASSSRTRGGEQYF.